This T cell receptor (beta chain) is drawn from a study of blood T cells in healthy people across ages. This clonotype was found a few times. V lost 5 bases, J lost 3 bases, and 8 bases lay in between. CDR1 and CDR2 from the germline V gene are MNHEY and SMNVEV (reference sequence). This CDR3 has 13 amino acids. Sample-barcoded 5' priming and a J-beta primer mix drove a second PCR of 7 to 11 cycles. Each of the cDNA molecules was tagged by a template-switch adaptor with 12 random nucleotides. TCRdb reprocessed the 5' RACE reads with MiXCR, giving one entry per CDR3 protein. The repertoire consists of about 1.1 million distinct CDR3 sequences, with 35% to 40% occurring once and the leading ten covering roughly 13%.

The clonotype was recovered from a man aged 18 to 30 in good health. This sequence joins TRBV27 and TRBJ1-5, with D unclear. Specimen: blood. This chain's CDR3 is CASSDQYNQPQHF. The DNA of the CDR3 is TGTGCCAGCAGTGACCAGTACAATCAGCCCCAGCATTTT.